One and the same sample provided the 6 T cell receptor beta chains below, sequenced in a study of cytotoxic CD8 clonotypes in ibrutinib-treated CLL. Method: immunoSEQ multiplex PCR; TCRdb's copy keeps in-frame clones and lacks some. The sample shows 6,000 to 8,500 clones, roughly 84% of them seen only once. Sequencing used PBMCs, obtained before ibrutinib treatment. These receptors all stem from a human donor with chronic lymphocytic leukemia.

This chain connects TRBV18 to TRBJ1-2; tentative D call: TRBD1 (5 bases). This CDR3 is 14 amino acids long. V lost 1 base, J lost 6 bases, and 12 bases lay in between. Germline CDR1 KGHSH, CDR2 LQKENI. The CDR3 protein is CASSPQGSENGYTF. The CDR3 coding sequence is TGTGCCAGCTCACCACAGGGGTCGGAGAATGGCTACACCTTC. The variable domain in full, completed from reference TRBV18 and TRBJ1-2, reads NAGVMQNPRHLVRRRGQEARLRCSPMKGHSHVYWYRQLPEEGLKFMVYLQKENIIDESGMPKERFSAEFPKEGPSILRIQQVVRGDSAAYFCASSPQGSENGYTFGSGTRLTVV.

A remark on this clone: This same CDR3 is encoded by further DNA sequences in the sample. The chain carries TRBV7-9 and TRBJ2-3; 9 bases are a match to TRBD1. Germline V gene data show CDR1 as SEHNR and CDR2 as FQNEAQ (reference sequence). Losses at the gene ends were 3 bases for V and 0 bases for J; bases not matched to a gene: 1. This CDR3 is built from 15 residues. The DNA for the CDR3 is TGTGCCAGCAGCTTCGGACAGGGGAGCACAGATACGCAGTATTTT. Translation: CASSFGQGSTDTQYF.

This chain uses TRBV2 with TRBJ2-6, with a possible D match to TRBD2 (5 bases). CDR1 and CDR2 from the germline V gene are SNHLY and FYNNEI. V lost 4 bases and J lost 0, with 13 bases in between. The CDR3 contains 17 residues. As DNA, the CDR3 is TGTGCCAGCAGTGTGGAGGTGAAGATCTCTGGGGCCAACGTCCTGACTTTC. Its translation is CASSVEVKISGANVLTF.

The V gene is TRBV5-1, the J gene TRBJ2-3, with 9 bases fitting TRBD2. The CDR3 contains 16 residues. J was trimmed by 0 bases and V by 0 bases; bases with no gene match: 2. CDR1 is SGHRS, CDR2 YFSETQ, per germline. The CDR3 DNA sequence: TGCGCCAGCAGCTTGGGTAGCGGGGGCAGCACAGATACGCAGTATTTT. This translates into CASSLGSGGSTDTQYF.

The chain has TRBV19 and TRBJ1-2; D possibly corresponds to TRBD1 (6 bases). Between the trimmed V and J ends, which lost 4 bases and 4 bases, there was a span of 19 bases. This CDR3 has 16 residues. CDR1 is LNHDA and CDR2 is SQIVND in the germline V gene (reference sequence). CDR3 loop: CASSSHKGQRSYGYTF. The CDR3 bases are TGTGCCAGTAGTAGCCACAAAGGACAGAGGTCCTATGGCTACACCTTC.

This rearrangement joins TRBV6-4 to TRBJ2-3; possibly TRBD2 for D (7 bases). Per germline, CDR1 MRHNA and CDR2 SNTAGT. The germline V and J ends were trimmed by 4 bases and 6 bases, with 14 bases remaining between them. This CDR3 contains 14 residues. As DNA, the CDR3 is TGTGCCAGCAGTGCGGGGGGCTCTTCGGATACGCAGTATTTT. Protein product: CASSAGGSSDTQYF.